One and the same sample provided the 27 T cell receptor beta chains below, sequenced in a study of yellow fever vaccine responses in identical twins. MiXCR, applied by TCRdb to the RT-PCR reads, yields one record per CDR3 protein. Counted here are about 34,000 distinct CDR3 sequences, almost 60% occurring once; the ten biggest clones make up roughly 4.5%. Material: T cells from blood (PBMCs), unsorted or a sorted subset (not recorded which), obtained before or after yellow fever vaccination (not recorded which). These receptors were taken from a woman younger than 35 who received the yellow fever vaccine.

Note on this clonotype: The junction departs from the called germline gene at one end, perhaps through a read error. V usage is TRBV20-1 and J usage is TRBJ1-4, with D maybe TRBD1 (5 bases). Germline CDR1 and CDR2: DFQATT and SNEGSKA (reference sequence). CDR3 length: 12 amino acids. CDR3 coding DNA: TGCAGAGCTAGGGGATCTAATGAAAAACTGTTTTTT. Translation: CRARGSNEKLFF.

The chain employs TRBV20-1 and TRBJ1-6, with a weak D call TRBD1 (6 bases). This CDR3 contains 13 residues. CDR1 and CDR2 from the germline V gene are DFQATT and SNEGSKA (reference sequence). Trimming removed 3 bases at V and 10 bases at J, with 13 bases between. In DNA, the CDR3 is TGCAGTGCTAGGGTACAGGGCGGCTCACCCCTCCACTTT. Its translation: CSARVQGGSPLHF.

This chain links TRBV10-1 with TRBJ2-3, with D perhaps matching TRBD1 (5 bases). V shed 2 bases and J shed 2 bases, with 11 bases lying between them. The CDR3 loop spans 15 amino acids. Germline values: CDR1 WNHNN, CDR2 SYGVQD (reference sequence). CDR3 sequence reads: CASSEVSGNTDTQYF. The CDR3 bases are TGCGCCAGCAGTGAGGTGTCAGGGAACACAGATACGCAGTATTTT.

The chain joins TRBV9 to TRBJ2-5; 7 positions match TRBD2. This CDR3 has 14 amino acids. The V gene's germline CDR1 is SGDLS and CDR2 YYNGEE. Trimming cost V 4 bases and J 4 bases; bases outside gene matches: 7. CDR3 protein: CASSPRLALETQYF. The CDR3 coding sequence is TGTGCCAGCAGCCCCAGACTAGCTTTAGAGACCCAGTACTTC.

The chain combines TRBV9 with TRBJ2-5; 9 bases match TRBD2. The length of the CDR3 is 14 residues. J lost 5 bases, V lost 7 bases, and 9 bases had no gene match. The germline V gene has CDR1 SGDLS and CDR2 YYNGEE. Here the CDR3 reads CASSASGTAETQYF. DNA of the CDR3: TGTGCCAGCTCTGCTAGCGGGACTGCGGAGACCCAGTACTTC.

In this sample, this clonotype turned up a few times. The chain combines TRBV29-1 with TRBJ2-1; 9 nucleotides agree with TRBD1. Germline V lookup: CDR1 SQVTM, CDR2 ANQGSEA. This CDR3 contains 16 residues. The junction had 9 bases not matched to a gene; V was cut back by 3 bases and J by 3 bases. CDR3 sequence reads: CSVEAKGTGNYNEQFF. The CDR3 coding sequence is TGCAGCGTTGAGGCAAAGGGGACAGGGAACTACAATGAGCAGTTCTTC.

V is TRBV5-1 and J is TRBJ2-5; 11 bases agree with TRBD2. CDR3 size: 16 residues. V shed 0 bases, J shed 3 bases, and the junction held 4 bases outside the gene matches. Germline-derived CDR1 and CDR2 are SGHRS and YFSETQ. The CDR3 DNA is TGCGCCAGCAGCTTGGGACTAGCGGGAAGGGAAGAGACCCAGTACTTC. It specifies CASSLGLAGREETQYF.

The chain is built from TRBV20-1 and TRBJ1-1; D gene uncertain. The ends were cut back, 3 bases at V and 2 bases at J, with 7 bases in the middle. The CDR3 length is 12 residues. CDR1 is DFQATT and CDR2 is SNEGSKA in the germline V gene (reference sequence). The CDR3 nucleotides read TGCAGTGCTAGGAACGGAAACACTGAAGCTTTCTTT. This sequence encodes CSARNGNTEAFF.

This clonotype occurred a few times. This rearrangement joins TRBV20-1 to TRBJ1-5, with D perhaps matching TRBD1 (5 bases). CDR1 is DFQATT, CDR2 SNEGSKA, per germline (reference sequence). The CDR3 loop spans 15 amino acids. V was cut by 6 bases and J by 0 bases, with 15 bases left in between. The CDR3: CSATGTDNSNQPQHF. CDR3 nucleotide sequence: TGCAGTGCGACGGGGACGGACAATAGCAATCAGCCCCAGCATTTT.

The chain employs TRBV27 and TRBJ1-6; D may be TRBD1 (6 bases). The CDR3 covers 15 residues. Between the trimmed V and J ends, which lost 2 bases and 7 bases, there was a span of 12 bases. Germline values: CDR1 MNHEY, CDR2 SMNVEV (reference sequence). The CDR3 reads CASSLNRVMNSPLHF. As DNA, the CDR3 is TGTGCCAGCAGTTTAAACAGGGTAATGAATTCACCCCTCCACTTT.

This rearrangement joins TRBV13 to TRBJ1-2, with 9 bases that match TRBD1. Germline values: CDR1 PRHDT, CDR2 FYEKMQ (reference sequence). V dropped 0 bases and J dropped 0; count of bases not matched to a gene: 11. This CDR3 has 19 residues. DNA of the CDR3: TGTGCCAGCAGCTTAGGCCAAACAGGGGGCGATTTCTCTAACTATGGCTACACCTTC. Protein: CASSLGQTGGDFSNYGYTF.

A single count supports this clonotype. The chain recombines TRBV7-6 with TRBJ1-1; TRBD1 is a possible D gene (5 bases). Germline CDR1 reads SGHVS; CDR2 reads FNYEAQ. Trimming took off 2 bases at V and 4 bases at J, with 20 bases between the two ends. This CDR3 spans 17 amino acids. Here the CDR3 reads CASSLFRGRNQGTEAFF. The CDR3 region has the DNA TGTGCCAGCAGCTTATTTCGAGGAAGGAACCAGGGCACTGAAGCTTTCTTT.

In its sample, this clonotype was seen a few times. The rearrangement joins TRBV10-2 to TRBJ2-7, with 8 bases aligning to TRBD1. In germline, CDR1 is WSHSY, CDR2 SAAADI. The CDR3 runs 16 residues. V was pared by 4 bases and J by 3 bases, with 11 bases of the junction left unmatched. The CDR3 loop is CASSVFGQGGSYEQYF. The CDR3 DNA is TGCGCCAGCAGTGTATTCGGACAGGGCGGCAGCTACGAGCAGTACTTC.

This clonotype has more than one count but fewer than ten. The chain links TRBV20-1 to TRBJ2-7; 9 bases agree with TRBD1. With V trimmed by 0 bases and J by 2 bases, 5 bases remained unmatched. The CDR3 covers 15 residues. Germline V CDR1 and CDR2: DFQATT, SNEGSKA (reference sequence). This CDR3 reads CSARDLDRGPYEQYF. CDR3 DNA: TGCAGTGCTAGAGATCTGGACAGGGGACCCTACGAGCAGTACTTC.

V and J are TRBV11-3 and TRBJ2-4, with a weak D call TRBD1 (7 bases). V lost 1 base, J lost 7 bases, and 17 bases lay in between. The germline V gene encodes CDR1 SGHNT and CDR2 YENEEA. The CDR3 has 16 residues. The CDR3 is CASSLGAGGTRNIQYF. For the CDR3, the DNA is TGTGCCAGCAGCTTAGGGGCAGGGGGGACGAGGAACATTCAGTACTTC.

This clonotype was observed a few times. The chain combines TRBV10-3 with TRBJ2-3, with a weak D call TRBD1 (6 bases). Trimming removed 4 bases at V and 5 bases at J, with 10 bases between. This CDR3 contains 13 residues. Looked up from germline, CDR1 is ENHRY and CDR2 is SYGVKD. The CDR3 DNA follows: TGTGCCATCAGTGTGAAGGACAGAGATACGCAGTATTTT. Amino acid sequence: CAISVKDRDTQYF.

This chain joins TRBV10-1 and TRBJ2-1, with 15 positions matching TRBD2. CDR1 and CDR2 (germline): WNHNN, SYGVQD (reference sequence). The CDR3 loop spans 16 amino acids. The V gene end was trimmed by 6 bases and the J gene end by 8 bases; junction bases not matched to a gene: 8. The chain's CDR3 is CASSRRTSGRADEQFF. Written as DNA, the CDR3 is TGCGCCAGCAGCCGGAGGACTAGCGGGAGGGCTGATGAGCAGTTCTTC.

The chain carries TRBV11-3 and TRBJ2-1, with TRBD2 matching over 11 bases. Losses at the gene ends were 4 bases for V and 6 bases for J; bases not matched to a gene: 11. Germline lookup yields CDR1 SGHNT and CDR2 YENEEA. This CDR3 has 17 amino acids. The CDR3 nucleotides are TGTGCCAGCAGCTCCCGCCTTAGCGGGAGGGTGGGCAATGAGCAGTTCTTC. This gives the protein CASSSRLSGRVGNEQFF.

The chain links TRBV18 to TRBJ1-1; D is unresolved. Germline values: CDR1 KGHSH, CDR2 LQKENI. CDR3 length equals 14 residues. The V gene lost 6 bases and the J gene lost 6 bases, with 17 bases spanning the gap. CDR3 nucleotides: TGTGCCAGCTCTCCTATTGGGAGTTGGTCTGAAGCTTTCTTT. This encodes CASSPIGSWSEAFF.

The CDR3 DNA reads TGCAGTGCTTCGGGACAGGCGGAGGAGCAGTACTTC. This gives the protein CSASGQAEEQYF. The chain combines TRBV20-1 with TRBJ2-7; TRBD1 aligns across 8 bases. Germline loops: CDR1 DFQATT, CDR2 SNEGSKA (reference sequence). The CDR3 extends over 12 amino acids. V dropped 5 bases and J dropped 7; count of bases not matched to a gene: 7.

This clonotype has just one count. The chain recombines TRBV11-1 with TRBJ2-5; D ambiguous. Germline V gene sequence: CDR1 SGHAT, CDR2 FQDESV (reference sequence). Trimming took 1 base from V and 2 from J, leaving 26 bases between them. This CDR3 spans 20 amino acids. CDR3 sequence (DNA): TGTGCCAGCAGCTTAGTGTCGGTTTTACTGGCCCGCTGGCTACAAGAGACCCAGTACTTC. This translates into CASSLVSVLLARWLQETQYF.

The rearrangement links TRBV29-1 to TRBJ2-1; 10 bases fit TRBD1. This CDR3 spans 16 amino acids. Per the germline V gene, CDR1 is SQVTM and CDR2 is ANQGSEA. The V and J ends lost 2 bases and 0 bases, in that order; junction bases with no gene match: 4. CDR3 DNA: TGCAGCGTTGAAAGGGGGGACAGGGGCTCCTACAATGAGCAGTTCTTC. Protein sequence: CSVERGDRGSYNEQFF.

This clonotype has more than one count but fewer than ten. The chain recombines TRBV2 with TRBJ1-2; possible D gene TRBD1, 5 bases. This CDR3 comprises 14 residues. The germline V and J ends were trimmed by 7 bases and 3 bases, with 15 bases remaining between them. Germline assignment: CDR1 SNHLY and CDR2 FYNNEI. This chain's CDR3 is CASKGVRGDYGYTF. DNA of the CDR3: TGTGCCAGCAAAGGTGTCCGGGGGGACTATGGCTACACCTTC.

In this sample, this clonotype turned up once. This chain uses TRBV19 with TRBJ2-1; tentative D call: TRBD1 (7 bases). The ends were cut back, 8 bases at V and 6 bases at J, with 11 bases in the middle. This CDR3 has 12 amino acids. Germline V gene data show CDR1 as LNHDA and CDR2 as SQIVND (reference sequence). The chain's CDR3 is CASAGQLNEQFF. CDR3 DNA: TGTGCCAGTGCGGGACAGCTCAATGAGCAGTTCTTC.

The chain has TRBV2 and TRBJ2-1; D possibly corresponds to TRBD1 (6 bases). CDR3 length: 14 amino acids. V lost 6 bases and J 3 bases, leaving 12 bases between the germline ends. Germline assignment: CDR1 SNHLY and CDR2 FYNNEI. This CDR3 reads CASRDGTIYNEQFF. CDR3 sequence (DNA): TGTGCCAGCAGGGACGGGACAATCTACAATGAGCAGTTCTTC.

The V gene is TRBV7-2, the J gene TRBJ2-1; D unclear. Germline CDR1 SGHTA, CDR2 FQGNSA. The CDR3 totals 14 residues. The V and J ends lost 1 base and 9 bases respectively, with 13 bases between them. The CDR3 sequence is CASSLGPHNSEQFF. The CDR3 nucleotides read TGTGCCAGCAGCTTAGGGCCCCACAACTCTGAGCAGTTCTTC.

The CDR3 sequence is CASALGNTEAFF. Written as DNA, the CDR3 is TGTGCCAGCGCCCTGGGGAACACTGAAGCTTTCTTT. J is TRBJ1-1 and V is TRBV28; D gene ambiguous. CDR1 is MDHEN, CDR2 SYDVKM, per germline. The V and J ends lost 8 bases and 1 base respectively, with 8 bases between them. This CDR3 region has 12 residues.